The source of this TCR beta chain is a study of cytomegalovirus exposure and HLA in healthy donors. Study-wide results and caveats: In a later analysis, TCR beta V- and J-gene trimming was associated with a missense DCLRE1C variant. Later on, an analysis found that several of the most significant clusters appeared to be linked to common viral pathogens, which included parvovirus B19.

For this clone: What it binds is not known.

CDR3 length: 16 amino acids. V gave up 5 bases and J gave up 4 bases; unmatched junction bases: 12. Germline assignment: CDR1 MNHEY and CDR2 SMNVEV (reference sequence). Primers included in the PCR were 60 Vbeta and 13 Jbeta primers. Some clones are missing from TCRdb's copy, which holds only in-frame ones; the method was immunoSEQ multiplex PCR. Here the sample spans some 160,000 clones, about three quarters being singletons. The chain recombines TRBV27 with TRBJ1-1; TRBD1 aligns across 8 bases. The TCR comes from a man aged 40-50 years in good health and CMV-seronegative. The sequenced sample was PBMCs. DNA of the CDR3: TGTGCCAGCAGTCCGCGAGAACAGGGGGAGGGCACTGAAGCTTTCTTT. Translating it yields CASSPREQGEGTEAFF.